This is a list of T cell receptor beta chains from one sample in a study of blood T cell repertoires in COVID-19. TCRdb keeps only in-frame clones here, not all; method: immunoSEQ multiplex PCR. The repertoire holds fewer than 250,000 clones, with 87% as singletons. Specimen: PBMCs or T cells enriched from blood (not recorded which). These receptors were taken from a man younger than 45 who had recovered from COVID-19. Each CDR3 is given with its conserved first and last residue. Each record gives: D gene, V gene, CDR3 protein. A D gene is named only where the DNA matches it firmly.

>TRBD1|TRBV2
CASSPGGWSYNEQFF
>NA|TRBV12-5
CASGLVRSGGILVEKLFF
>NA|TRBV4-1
CASSPGQLTNTGELFF
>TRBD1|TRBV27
CASSLTGTGNSPLHF
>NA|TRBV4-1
CASSQDYWDKNYGYTF
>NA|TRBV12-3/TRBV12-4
CASSRNQGDTQYF
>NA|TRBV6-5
CASASGVSDTQYF
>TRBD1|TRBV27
CASTTTWGQGRYEQYF
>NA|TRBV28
CASSYTGHSGNTIYF
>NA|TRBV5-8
CASSFFRGSNSPLHF
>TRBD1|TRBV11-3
CASSLGARDRDGQPQHF
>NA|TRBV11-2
CASSSTGFLSYEQYF
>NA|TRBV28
CASSTGLGGYTF
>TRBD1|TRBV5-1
CASSPGTGGGTEAFF
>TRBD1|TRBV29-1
CSVGVQGETQYF
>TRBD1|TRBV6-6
CASSYQRRWTGSKVVMEEKLFF
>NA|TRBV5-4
CASSLVLDSPTEQYF
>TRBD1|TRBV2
CASTPGQGYNEQYF
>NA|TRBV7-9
CASSLTGQGGEQYF